The clone carrying this T cell receptor beta chain was detected a few times. Its antigen is as yet unknown. This CDR3 has 13 amino acids. Between the trimmed V and J ends, which lost 7 bases and 1 base, there was a span of 10 bases. This sample is part of a study of blood T cells in healthy people across ages. About the study: About one barcoded beta molecule was captured per two T cells (by template switching).

General study results and limits: Age brought a roughly linear fall in TCR beta diversity measured per million T cells. Both higher diversity and more naive CD4+ cells marked long-lived donors when set against aged donors.

Together with a sample-barcoded 5' primer, a J-beta primer mix was included in a second PCR lasting about 6 to 12 cycles. The yield of each sample was at least 3 million CDR3-containing paired-end reads. TCRdb used MiXCR to reprocess the 5' RACE reads, holding one entry per CDR3 protein. The sample has approximately 810,000 distinct CDR3 sequences; 36% are singletons. Sequences were obtained from blood. The sequence came from a man between 18 and 29 years old in good health. The rearrangement joins TRBV12-3 or TRBV12-4 to TRBJ1-1; D is ambiguous. CDR3: CASTRITNTEAFF. In DNA form, the CDR3 reads TGTGCCAGCACGCGCATAACGAACACTGAAGCTTTCTTT.